The T cell receptor (beta chain) described here comes from a study of CD8+ T cells in alopecia areata. Study background: It was oral tofacitinib, at 5 to 10 mg twice daily, that treated patients received.

On this clone itself: Its antigen is still unknown.

Sequencing relied on a cDNA template that was reverse transcribed from extracted RNA. Some clones are missing from TCRdb's copy, which holds only in-frame ones; the method was immunoSEQ multiplex PCR. The table records under 350,000 clones, 58% of them present only once. Germline CDR1 and CDR2: LNHDA and SQIVND (reference sequence). V shed 7 bases and J 1 base; nucleotides not matched to a gene: 6. The CDR3 has 14 residues. The treatment: oral pan-JAK inhibitor, 5-10 mg twice daily. Study-level points and caveats: Many of the expanded lesional clones endured in scalp and blood while on tofacitinib. Tofacitinib delivered significant drops in scalp clonality and in expanded CD8+ clones among the top 100.

This rearrangement joins TRBV19 to TRBJ1-1; 7 bases are a match to TRBD1. The clonotype originates from a human donor with alopecia areata. The material was CD4+ T cells sorted from blood, obtained at week 24, from a patient treated with tofacitinib. CDR3 protein: CASTWTGSNTEAFF. CDR3 DNA: TGTGCCAGTACCTGGACAGGATCGAACACTGAAGCTTTCTTT.